The sequence of this T cell receptor (beta chain) was determined in a study of T-cell reconstitution after alpha-beta-depleted transplantation in children. The CDR3 length is 15 residues. Germline CDR1 DFQATT, CDR2 SNEGSKA (reference sequence). The V segment lost 3 bases and the J segment 7 bases; nucleotides outside the gene matches: 11. Study-level results: T-cell numbers and diversity one year post-transplant derived largely from freshly generated T cells. High day-60 TCRbeta diversity in some patients came from surviving recipient T cells and thymic progenitors.

Unique molecular identifiers were incorporated into the prepared TCRbeta library. TCRdb analysed the PCR reads with MiXCR anew, one entry per CDR3 protein. Of about 240,000 distinct CDR3 sequences in the sample, over 20% were seen once. This clonotype was seen repeatedly, ten times or more. The antigen is not known. The gene calls are TRBV20-1 and TRBJ1-5; TRBD1 matches 8 bases. The specimen comprised PBMCs, sampled before TCRalphabeta/CD19-depleted stem cell transplant. This sequence originates from a girl aged 2 to 9 with Fanconi anemia, due to receive a stem cell transplant. CDR3 loop: CSARVGTGEGQPQHF. CDR3 nucleotides: TGCAGTGCTAGGGTGGGGACAGGAGAAGGGCAGCCCCAGCATTTT.